What follows are 15 T cell receptor beta chains derived from one specimen sequenced in a study of response to subunit inactivated influenza vaccine. In TCRdb, the RT-PCR reads were re-called with MiXCR into one record per CDR3 protein. The sample shows around 200,000 distinct CDR3 sequences, about a tenth of them seen only once. The specimen was non-naive T cells sorted from PBMCs, collected on the day of vaccination. Receptors originate from a man aged 50 or older who received an inactivated influenza vaccine.

The J gene is TRBJ2-1, the V gene TRBV6-2 or TRBV6-3; 12 nucleotides align to TRBD2. After removal of 7 bases from V and 7 bases from J, the junction contained 8 bases not matched to a gene. The CDR3 sequence is 15 residues long. Germline V lookup: CDR1 MNHEY, CDR2 SVGEGT. DNA for the CDR3: TGTGCCAGCAAGGTCCTAGCGGGGGGGCCAAATGAGCAGTTCTTC. It yields the protein CASKVLAGGPNEQFF.

The V and J genes are TRBV5-5 and TRBJ2-3; TRBD1 matches at 7 bases. CDR3 length equals 14 residues. Germline CDR1 SGHKS, CDR2 YYEKEE (reference sequence). Trimming took 1 base from V and 4 from J; bases not matched to a gene: 3. The CDR3 DNA sequence: TGTGCCAGCAGCTTGCCCGGACAGGCAGATACGCAGTATTTT. This codes for CASSLPGQADTQYF. Looking up the rest from reference TRBV5-5 and TRBJ2-3 gives the full variable domain: DAGVTQSPTHLIKTRGQQVTLRCSPISGHKSVSWYQQVLGQGPQFIFQYYEKEERGRGNFPDRFSARQFPNYSSELNVNALLLGDSALYLCASSLPGQADTQYFGPGTRLTVL.

This clonotype has a handful of counts. The rearrangement joins TRBV20-1 to TRBJ2-5; a possible D gene is TRBD2 (6 bases). CDR3 length equals 14 residues. V was trimmed by 6 bases and J by 1 base, leaving 15 bases between them. The germline CDR1 and CDR2 sequences are DFQATT and SNEGSKA (reference sequence). The CDR3 bases are TGCAGTGCCACCCGCACTAGCAGCCAAGAGACCCAGTACTTC. Residues: CSATRTSSQETQYF.

This clonotype appeared a single time. A much larger clone sits a single nucleotide away, making a read error possible. The final CDR3 position lacks the conserved phenylalanine or tryptophan, pointing to a likely read error. CDR3 residues: CASSYGETQYL. The CDR3 region has the DNA TGTGCCAGCAGTTACGGAGAGACCCAGTACCTC. The chain links TRBV6-2 or TRBV6-3 to TRBJ2-5; D uncertain. The CDR3 has 11 amino acids. Per the germline V gene, CDR1 is MNHEY and CDR2 is SVGEGT. Trimming took 2 bases from V and 4 from J, leaving 2 bases between them.

This clonotype has ten or more counts. This chain links TRBV4-3 with TRBJ2-3; no definite D call. Per the germline V gene, CDR1 is LGHNA and CDR2 is YSLEER. Trimming took 0 bases from V and 3 from J, leaving 10 bases between them. CDR3 length equals 15 residues. The CDR3 reads CASSQEVGRTDTQYF. The CDR3 coding sequence is TGCGCCAGCAGCCAAGAAGTTGGTCGGACAGATACGCAGTATTTT.

Many counts were recorded for this clonotype. The chain combines TRBV7-2 with TRBJ2-3, with D possibly TRBD1 on 8 matching bases. The CDR3 spans 17 residues. CDR1 is SGHTA, CDR2 FQGNSA, per germline. The V gene lost 2 bases and the J gene lost 0 bases, with 15 bases spanning the gap. CDR3 in DNA: TGTGCCAGCAGCTTAAGTACAGGGGGGGATAGCACAGATACGCAGTATTTT. Encoded protein: CASSLSTGGDSTDTQYF.

This clonotype was observed at least ten times. V is TRBV12-3 or TRBV12-4 and J is TRBJ1-6; TRBD1 is a possible D gene (5 bases). Trimming removed 4 bases from V and 7 bases from J, with 11 bases in between. This CDR3 has 14 amino acids. The chain's CDR3 is CASSSGGNNSPLHF. The CDR3 coding sequence is TGTGCCAGCAGTTCTGGGGGTAACAATTCACCCCTCCACTTT.

The CDR3 loop is CASSPRPSGRSETQYF. In nucleotides, the CDR3 is TGCGCCAGCAGCCCGAGGCCTAGCGGGAGATCGGAGACCCAGTACTTC. This chain joins TRBV5-1 and TRBJ2-5, with 10 bases aligning to TRBD2. CDR3 length equals 16 residues. Looked up from germline, CDR1 is SGHRS and CDR2 is YFSETQ. V trimming: 4 bases; J trimming: 5 bases; junction bases outside the gene matches: 11.

The V gene is TRBV19, the J gene TRBJ2-3; TRBD1 aligns across 9 bases. Trimming took 6 bases from V and 9 from J; bases not matched to a gene: 4. The CDR3 totals 12 residues. Germline V gives CDR1 LNHDA, CDR2 SQIVND (reference sequence). CDR3 coding DNA: TGTGCCAGTAGACAGGGGGCAGGGACGCAGTATTTT. It translates to CASRQGAGTQYF.

This clonotype was picked up a small number of times. The chain employs TRBV4-3 and TRBJ1-2; 7 bases fit TRBD1. The CDR3 is 16 amino acids. After removal of 0 bases from V and 1 base from J, the junction contained 5 bases not matched to a gene. Germline values: CDR1 LGHNA, CDR2 YSLEER. In nucleotides, the CDR3 is TGCGCCAGCAGCCAAGAAGGGCGACAGGGTAACTATGGCTACACCTTC. As protein: CASSQEGRQGNYGYTF.

The V gene is TRBV27, the J gene TRBJ2-1; 8 nucleotides match TRBD2. J gave up 4 bases and V 2 bases, and 4 bases lay outside the gene matches. In germline, CDR1 is MNHEY, CDR2 SMNVEV (reference sequence). CDR3 length equals 15 residues. In nucleotides, the CDR3 is TGTGCCAGCAGTTTAGCGGGGGGACGTTACAATGAGCAGTTCTTC. Its protein is CASSLAGGRYNEQFF.

In this sample, this clonotype turned up many times. The CDR3 DNA reads TGTGCCAGCAGCTTAGTTGGGACAGCGGTCCACTATGGCTACACCTTC. Amino acids: CASSLVGTAVHYGYTF. The V gene is TRBV11-2, the J gene TRBJ1-2; 7 bases align to TRBD1. The V segment lost 1 base and the J segment 3 bases; nucleotides outside the gene matches: 8. The CDR3 totals 16 residues. The germline gives CDR1 SGHAT, CDR2 FQNNGV. Full variable domain (rest looked up from reference TRBV11-2 and TRBJ1-2): EAGVAQSPRYKIIEKRQSVAFWCNPISGHATLYWYQQILGQGPKLLIQFQNNGVVDDSQLPKDRFSAERLKGVDSTLKIQPAKLEDSAVYLCASSLVGTAVHYGYTFGSGTRLTVV.

J is TRBJ2-3 and V is TRBV20-1, with 9 bases fitting TRBD2. The germline V gene encodes CDR1 DFQATT and CDR2 SNEGSKA (reference sequence). The CDR3 is made up of 16 amino acids. V was pared by 0 bases and J by 5 bases, with 9 bases of the junction left unmatched. CDR3: CSARDPIAGVLDTQYF. The CDR3 bases are TGCAGTGCTAGAGACCCCATAGCGGGGGTGTTAGATACGCAGTATTTT.

This clonotype was recorded only once. The rearrangement links TRBV19 to TRBJ2-1, with D maybe TRBD2 (7 bases). Trimming pared 0 bases from V and 4 bases from J, leaving 13 bases between. Germline values: CDR1 LNHDA, CDR2 SQIVND (reference sequence). The CDR3 spans 16 residues. The CDR3 is CASSIEGGGRYNEQFF. The CDR3 bases are TGTGCCAGTAGTATAGAAGGGGGAGGGAGGTACAATGAGCAGTTCTTC. The full variable domain, its missing parts supplied by reference TRBV19 and TRBJ2-1, is DGGITQSPKYLFRKEGQNVTLSCEQNLNHDAMYWYRQDPGQGLRLIYYSQIVNDFQKGDIAEGYSVSREKKESFPLTVTSAQKNPTAFYLCASSIEGGGRYNEQFFGPGTRLTVL.

V gene TRBV5-4 combines with J gene TRBJ2-7; the D gene is possibly TRBD2 (6 bases). This CDR3 region has 14 residues. The germline V and J ends were trimmed by 0 bases and 2 bases, with 9 bases remaining between them. Germline CDR1 reads SGHNT; CDR2 reads YYREEE (reference sequence). The CDR3 DNA reads TGTGCCAGCAGCTTGGACAGGACTACCTACGAGCAGTACTTC. Translated: CASSLDRTTYEQYF. The variable domain in full, completed from reference TRBV5-4 and TRBJ2-7, reads ETGVTQSPTHLIKTRGQQVTLRCSSQSGHNTVSWYQQALGQGPQFIFQYYREEENGRGNFPPRFSGLQFPNYSSELNVNALELDDSALYLCASSLDRTTYEQYFGPGTRLTVT.